The rows below give T cell receptor beta chains drawn from one sample of a study of monozygotic twins with inflammatory bowel disease. TCRdb reanalyzed the 5' RACE reads and collapses them to one entry per CDR3 protein, without DNA. The sample spans about 140,000 distinct CDR3 sequences; the ten largest clones claim less than 3%. Sequences were obtained from blood. These receptors originate from a human donor with ulcerative colitis or Crohn's disease, or a healthy co-twin of an affected twin (not recorded which). The CDR3 runs from the conserved cysteine through the conserved F or W.

11 | TRBJ2-3 | TRBV11-2 | CASSSRDTQYF
16 | TRBJ2-7 | TRBV20-1 | CSARDLRTANFYEQYF
15 | TRBJ2-2 | TRBV20-1 | CSASSALGLTGELFF
14 | TRBJ2-3 | TRBV20-1 | CSVQLAHSTDTQYF
19 | TRBJ1-6 | TRBV5-1 | CASSLNRGGPSSYNSPLHF
12 | TRBJ2-5 | TRBV6-5 | CASRGQGETQYF
12 | TRBJ1-2 | TRBV12-3/TRBV12-4 | CASSLAGHGYTF
15 | TRBJ1-3 | TRBV20-1 | CSANDQGLGGNTIYF
14 | TRBJ2-6 | TRBV6-1 | CASMEGPGANVLTF
15 | TRBJ1-2 | TRBV5-1 | CASSLTGGSNYGYTF
17 | TRBJ1-3 | TRBV12-3/TRBV12-4 | CASSLAFRAPPGNTIYF
15 | TRBJ1-1 | TRBV20-1 | CSARDFDRWGAEAFF
15 | TRBJ2-5 | TRBV24-1 | CATSDAGTDQETQYF
16 | TRBJ1-2 | TRBV7-9 | CASSSPRTETLYGYTF
15 | TRBJ1-3 | TRBV30 | CAWSVKGARGNTIYF
15 | TRBJ2-3 | TRBV5-1 | CASSRSGGALDTQYF
14 | TRBJ2-2 | TRBV7-2 | CASSLDRDTGELFF
12 | TRBJ2-4 | TRBV12-3/TRBV12-4 | CASTPGGPFQYF
16 | TRBJ2-7 | TRBV7-2 | CASSLSGASASYEQYF
14 | TRBJ2-1 | TRBV6-1 | CASRDRGWYNEQFF
18 | TRBJ2-2 | TRBV7-3 | CASRDASGGAAVTGELFF
15 | TRBJ1-4 | TRBV7-2 | CASSPERGFLEKLFF
17 | TRBJ2-3 | TRBV11-2 | CASSLGGWQGATDTQYF
14 | TRBJ1-4 | TRBV20-1 | CSARDGRTNEKLFF
12 | TRBJ1-5 | TRBV7-2 | CASTGRGGSQHF
14 | TRBJ2-5 | TRBV5-1 | CASSWGTGGETQYF
14 | TRBJ2-7 | TRBV6-1 | CASSDAGTSYEQYF
15 | TRBJ2-1 | TRBV10-3 | CAILRTSGAYNEQFF
16 | TRBJ2-1 | TRBV6-1 | CASSPPGTSGGGEQFF
15 | TRBJ2-7 | TRBV12-3/TRBV12-4 | CASRPTGGAYYEQYF
17 | TRBJ1-4 | TRBV6-1 | CASGGGAATMINEKLFF
12 | TRBJ2-7 | TRBV29-1 | CSVGVTGYEQYF
16 | TRBJ1-4 | TRBV4-3 | CASSQATTGNGEKLFF
15 | TRBJ2-2 | TRBV5-1 | CASSLALVSNGELFF
15 | TRBJ1-1 | TRBV5-1 | CASSSLSGRVTEAFF
16 | TRBJ2-4 | TRBV19 | CASSIDHGQGLNIQYF
14 | TRBJ2-7 | TRBV19 | CASGPGQSHYEQYF
19 | TRBJ2-1 | TRBV20-1 | CSARDLSGGLASSYNEQFF
15 | TRBJ2-3 | TRBV11-2 | CASSASGGRTDTQYF
15 | TRBJ1-5 | TRBV5-1 | CASRITPDRAGPQHF
13 | TRBJ2-2 | TRBV7-9 | CASSRETVTGELF
17 | TRBJ2-1 | TRBV9 | CASSVGTSGGLYNEQFF
17 | TRBJ2-3 | TRBV7-2 | CASSFPASGDFTDTQYF
16 | TRBJ1-5 | TRBV20-1 | CSARDHGTGRNQPQHF
13 | TRBJ1-5 | TRBV30 | CAWSVSGNQPQHF
16 | TRBJ1-6 | TRBV6-1 | CASSPPGGKSESPLHF